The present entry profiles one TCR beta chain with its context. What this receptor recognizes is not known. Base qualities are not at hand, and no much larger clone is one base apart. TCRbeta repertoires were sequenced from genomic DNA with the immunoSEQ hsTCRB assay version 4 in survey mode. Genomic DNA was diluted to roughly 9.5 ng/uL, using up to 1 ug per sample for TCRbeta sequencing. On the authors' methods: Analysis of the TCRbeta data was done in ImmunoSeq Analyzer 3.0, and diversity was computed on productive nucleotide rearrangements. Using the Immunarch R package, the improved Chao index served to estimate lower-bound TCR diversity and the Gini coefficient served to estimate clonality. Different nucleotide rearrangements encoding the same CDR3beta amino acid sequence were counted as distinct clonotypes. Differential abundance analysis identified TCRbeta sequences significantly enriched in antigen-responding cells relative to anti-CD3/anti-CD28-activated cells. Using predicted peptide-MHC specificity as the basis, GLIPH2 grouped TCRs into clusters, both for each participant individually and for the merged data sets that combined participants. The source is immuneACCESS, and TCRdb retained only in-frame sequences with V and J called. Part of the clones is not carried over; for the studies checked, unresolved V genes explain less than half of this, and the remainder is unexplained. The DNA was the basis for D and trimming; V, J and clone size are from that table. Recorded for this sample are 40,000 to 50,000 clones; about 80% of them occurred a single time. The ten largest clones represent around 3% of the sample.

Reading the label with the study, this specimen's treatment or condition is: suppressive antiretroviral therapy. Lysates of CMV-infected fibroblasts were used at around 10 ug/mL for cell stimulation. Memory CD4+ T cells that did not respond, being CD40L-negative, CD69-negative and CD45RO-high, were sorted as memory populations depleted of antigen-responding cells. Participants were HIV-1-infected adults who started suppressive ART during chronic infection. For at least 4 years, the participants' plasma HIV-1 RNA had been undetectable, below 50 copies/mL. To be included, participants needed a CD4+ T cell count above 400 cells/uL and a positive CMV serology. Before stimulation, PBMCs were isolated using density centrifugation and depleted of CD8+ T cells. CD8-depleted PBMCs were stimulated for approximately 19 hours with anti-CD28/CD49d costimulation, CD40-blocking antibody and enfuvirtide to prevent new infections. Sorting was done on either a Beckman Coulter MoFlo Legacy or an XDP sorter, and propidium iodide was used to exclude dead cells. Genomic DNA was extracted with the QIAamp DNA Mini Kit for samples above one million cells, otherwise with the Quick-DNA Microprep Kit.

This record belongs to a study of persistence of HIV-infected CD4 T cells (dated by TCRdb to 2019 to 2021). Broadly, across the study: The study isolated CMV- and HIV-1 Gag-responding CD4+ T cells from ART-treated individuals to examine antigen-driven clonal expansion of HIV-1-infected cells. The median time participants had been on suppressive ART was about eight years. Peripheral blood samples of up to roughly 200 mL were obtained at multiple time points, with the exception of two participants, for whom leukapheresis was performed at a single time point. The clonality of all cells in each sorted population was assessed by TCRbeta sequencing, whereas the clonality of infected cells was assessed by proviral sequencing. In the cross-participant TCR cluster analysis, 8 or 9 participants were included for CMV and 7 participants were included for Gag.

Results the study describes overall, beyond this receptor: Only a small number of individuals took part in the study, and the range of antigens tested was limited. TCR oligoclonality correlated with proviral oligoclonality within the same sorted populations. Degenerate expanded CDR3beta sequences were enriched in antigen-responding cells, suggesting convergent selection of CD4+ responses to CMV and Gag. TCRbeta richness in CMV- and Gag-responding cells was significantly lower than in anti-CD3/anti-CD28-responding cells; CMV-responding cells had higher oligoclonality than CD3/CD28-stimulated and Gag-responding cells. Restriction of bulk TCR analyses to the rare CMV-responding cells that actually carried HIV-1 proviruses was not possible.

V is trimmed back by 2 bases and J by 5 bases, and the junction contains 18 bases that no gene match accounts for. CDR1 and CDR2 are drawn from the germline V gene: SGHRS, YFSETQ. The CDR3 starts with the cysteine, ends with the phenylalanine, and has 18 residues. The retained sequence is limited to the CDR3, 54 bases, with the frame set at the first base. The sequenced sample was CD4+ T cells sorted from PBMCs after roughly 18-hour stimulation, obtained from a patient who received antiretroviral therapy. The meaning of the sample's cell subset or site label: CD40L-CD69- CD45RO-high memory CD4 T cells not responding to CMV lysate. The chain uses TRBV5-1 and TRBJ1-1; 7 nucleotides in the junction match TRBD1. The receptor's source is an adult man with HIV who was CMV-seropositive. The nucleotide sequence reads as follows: TGCGCCAGCAGCTTAGGAGGGGGCCTCCTGACTTCGGAGACTGAAGCTTTCTTT. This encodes CASSLGGGLLTSETEAFF. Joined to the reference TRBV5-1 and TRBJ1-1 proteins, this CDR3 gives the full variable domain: KAGVTQTPRYLIKTRGQQVTLSCSPISGHRSVSWYQQTPGQGLQFLFEYFSETQRNKGNFPGRFSGRQFSNSRSEMNVSTLELGDSALYLCASSLGGGLLTSETEAFFGQGTRLTVV.